The 9 T cell receptor beta chains given below trace back to one sample, sequenced in a study of blood T cell repertoires in COVID-19. Sequenced by immunoSEQ multiplex PCR; TCRdb stores in-frame clones only, minus some. The profile shows about 60,000 clones, around 80% of them singletons. The sample was peripheral blood. Every receptor here comes from a woman older than 75 with acute or convalescent COVID-19.

The chain carries TRBV6-5 and TRBJ2-5; TRBD2 might be the D (6 bases). V dropped 1 base and J dropped 4 bases, with 7 bases sitting between them. Germline V CDR1 and CDR2: MNHEY, SVGAGI. The CDR3 has 13 residues. The CDR3 here is CASSYLGGETQYF. CDR3 nucleotides: TGTGCCAGCAGTTACTTGGGGGGAGAGACCCAGTACTTC.

In DNA, the CDR3 is TGTGCCAGCTCACGTGGGAGCGGGACCTACAATGAGCAGTTCTTC. Amino acids: CASSRGSGTYNEQFF. The gene calls are TRBV18 and TRBJ2-1; the match to TRBD2 covers 7 bases. V lost 4 bases and J lost 2; bases outside the gene matches: 5. The CDR3 runs to 15 residues. The germline gives CDR1 KGHSH, CDR2 LQKENI.

This rearrangement joins TRBV3-1 (or the pseudogene TRBV3-2) to TRBJ2-2; D not certain. Per germline, CDR1 LGHDT and CDR2 YNNKEL (reference sequence). V lost 2 bases to trimming and J lost 6 bases, with 7 bases between them. The CDR3 extends over 13 amino acids. DNA of the CDR3: TGTGCCAGCAGCCAAAGACTGTCCGGGGAGCTGTTTTTT. Translation gives CASSQRLSGELFF.

The V gene is TRBV19, the J gene TRBJ1-2, with 8 bases that match TRBD1. The CDR3 runs 14 residues. From germline, CDR1 is LNHDA and CDR2 SQIVND (reference sequence). V was pared by 6 bases and J by 7 bases, with 10 bases of the junction left unmatched. The CDR3 loop is CASRPPQGATGYTF. DNA of the CDR3: TGTGCCAGTAGGCCTCCCCAGGGGGCTACTGGCTACACCTTC.

This chain links TRBV5-6 with TRBJ2-3, with TRBD1 matching 7 bases. This CDR3 is built from 14 residues. The ends lost 5 bases at V and 1 base at J; junction bases unmatched: 4. The germline V gene encodes CDR1 SGHDT and CDR2 YYEEEE. For the CDR3, the DNA is TGTGCCAGCAGTCCCGGGACAGGCACAGATACGCAGTATTTT. It yields the protein CASSPGTGTDTQYF.

This chain links TRBV2 with TRBJ1-4; tentative D call: TRBD1 (5 bases). CDR1 SNHLY and CDR2 FYNNEI come from the germline V gene. Trimming took 2 bases from V and 3 from J, leaving 10 bases between them. CDR3 size: 15 residues. In DNA form, the CDR3 reads TGTGCCAGCAGTGAATTTGGGGGGTCTAATGAAAAACTGTTTTTT. It translates to CASSEFGGSNEKLFF.

This chain uses TRBV5-6 with TRBJ1-1; possible D gene TRBD1, 6 bases. The CDR3 is 14 amino acids. V dropped 3 bases and J dropped 4 bases, with 13 bases sitting between them. CDR1 is SGHDT and CDR2 is YYEEEE in the germline V gene. The CDR3 bases are TGTGCCAGCAGCTCAGGAAACAGGGTCACTGAAGCTTTCTTT. It encodes CASSSGNRVTEAFF.

In DNA form, the CDR3 reads TGCGCCAGCAGCCAGTGGACGGGATCAGAAGCTTTCTTT. It encodes CASSQWTGSEAFF. This chain links TRBV4-1 with TRBJ1-1; D gene ambiguous. The germline gives CDR1 MGHRA, CDR2 YSYEKL. The CDR3 consists of 13 residues. V was pared by 3 bases and J by 8 bases, with 13 bases between.

J is TRBJ2-1 and V is TRBV7-3; D possibly corresponds to TRBD2 (6 bases). CDR3 size: 13 residues. CDR1 and CDR2 (germline): SGHTA, FQGTGA. V lost 6 bases and J lost 7, with 13 bases in between. The DNA of the CDR3 is TGTGCCAGCAGGGGCGGGAATTCTAATGAGCAGTTCTTC. It encodes CASRGGNSNEQFF.